This T cell receptor beta chain derives from a study of T cell responses to AZD1222 COVID-19 vaccine. Study results and limitations: Per reports, nearly half of all spike-specific TCRs target regions that are unmutated in variants. Spike as a whole was targeted by vaccine-associated CD4 TCRs, dominant at 160-218 and 743-854. Females outnumbered males among donors, who were mostly white British; clonal diversity was possibly underestimated.

Assay: immunoSEQ multiplex PCR; the TCRdb copy retains only in-frame clones and omits some. The table has 150,000 to 180,000 clones, around 87% seen once. A single count supports this clone. Antigen: not known. The TCR was taken from an adult who received the AZD1222 COVID-19 vaccine. The sample was peripheral blood, taken 28 days after the second AZD1222 dose.

The CDR3 is CASRSGPWDTQYF. In DNA, the CDR3 is TGTGCCAGCAGATCGGGCCCCTGGGATACGCAGTATTTT. The genes are TRBV12-3 or TRBV12-4 and TRBJ2-3; D gene uncertain. Trimming removed 6 bases at V and 6 bases at J, with 13 bases between. This CDR3 has 13 amino acids.